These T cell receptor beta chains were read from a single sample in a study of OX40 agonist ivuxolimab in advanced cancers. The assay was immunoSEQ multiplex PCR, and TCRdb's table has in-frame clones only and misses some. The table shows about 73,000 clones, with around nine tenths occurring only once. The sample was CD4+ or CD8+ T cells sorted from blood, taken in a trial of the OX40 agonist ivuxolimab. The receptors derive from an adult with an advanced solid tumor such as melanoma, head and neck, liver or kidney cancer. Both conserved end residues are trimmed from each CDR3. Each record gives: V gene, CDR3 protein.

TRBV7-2	ASSSVAETQY
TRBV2	ASSLIWGNTEAF
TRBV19	ASSIGTAQETQY
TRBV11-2	ASSSGMSNQPQH
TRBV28	ASTPDGGRLGNTEAF
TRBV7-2	ASSFQQKPYEQY
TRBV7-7	ASSQSVAGAGELF
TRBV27	ASRHQDRDEYEQY
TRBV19	ARRTTPLPLTDTQY
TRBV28	ASSPPGPGELF